This TCR beta chain is drawn from a study of T cells in Graves' hyperthyroidism and ophthalmopathy. Study-level findings and limits: The blood repertoire included most of the expanded thyroid clonotypes above 0.001. Separating ophthalmopathy from stable hyperthyroidism was achieved by a 13 V-J model.

This clonotype was detected ten times or more. Its specificity is unknown. Patients were excluded because of uncontrolled infection, other autoimmune disease, pregnancy or lactation. Amplification targeted TCR beta CDR3 regions from RNA transcripts. Carried out on the TCR CDR3, a first-round RT-PCR used the HTBI primer set. TCRdb independently ran MiXCR on the multiplex PCR reads; one entry per CDR3 protein. This sample has some 600,000 distinct CDR3 sequences, with approximately 14% found just once. Losses at the gene ends were 4 bases for V and 5 bases for J; bases not matched to a gene: 4. Germline CDR1 reads MNHEY; CDR2 reads SMNVEV (reference sequence). The CDR3 is 14 residues long.

The rearrangement uses TRBV27 and TRBJ2-2, with 7 nucleotides matching TRBD2. The sequenced material came from blood. The receptor was derived from a woman under 40 with Graves' hyperthyroidism that later progressed to Graves' ophthalmopathy. CDR3 region: CASSWGGGTGELFF. Written as DNA, the CDR3 is TGTGCCAGCAGTTGGGGGGGGGGGACCGGGGAGCTGTTTTTT.